The clone carrying this TCR beta chain was counted once. The target antigen is unknown. The sample comes from a study of OX40 agonist ivuxolimab in advanced cancers. Study-wide results and limits: Expanded peripheral T cell antigen specificity was not determined.

Blood sampling was done at baseline, cycle 4 day 1, and cycle 7 day 1. This CDR3 has 15 residues. Germline loops: CDR1 ENHRY, CDR2 SYGVKD. The V gene lost 5 bases and the J gene lost 5 bases, with 18 bases spanning the gap. Using immunoSEQ multiplex PCR, the repertoire was profiled, and TCRdb retains in-frame clones only, with some absent. The table includes under 75,000 clones, about 83% detected once. The sample was CD4+ or CD8+ T cells sorted from blood, taken in a trial of the OX40 agonist ivuxolimab. The chain is built from TRBV10-3 and TRBJ2-5; possible D gene TRBD2, 7 bases. The sequence derives from an adult with an advanced solid tumor such as melanoma, head and neck, liver or kidney cancer. CDR3 protein: CAISKGGLSRETQYF. In DNA form, the CDR3 reads TGTGCCATCAGTAAGGGGGGGTTGTCGCGGGAGACCCAGTACTTC.